These T cell receptor beta chains were read from a single sample in a study of shared clonotypes between healthy human individuals. Profiled with immunoSEQ multiplex PCR; TCRdb holds only in-frame clones, not every one. This sample has more than 2,000,000 clones, with 90% to 95% found just once. Input material: naive CD4+ T cells sorted from blood. These receptor sequences come from a young man in good health. Each CDR3 is given with its conserved first and last residue. D genes are given only for firm matches. Size values are once, few and many counts, or a class for expanded clones, and some rows have none.

clone_size	v_call	j_call	d_call	cdr3_nt	cdr3_aa
-	TRBV19	TRBJ2-7	-	TGTGCCAGTGGAAACAGGGGGGGCGAGCAGTACTTC	CASGNRGGEQYF
-	TRBV18	TRBJ2-7	TRBD2	TGTGCCAGCTCACCATTAGCTCCCGGGACTAGATCCTCCGAGCAGTACTTC	CASSPLAPGTRSSEQYF
-	TRBV10-2	TRBJ2-3	TRBD2	TGCGCCAGCAGTGGCGGACTAGCGGGATCCACAGATACGCAGTATTTT	CASSGGLAGSTDTQYF
-	TRBV6-1	TRBJ1-3	TRBD1	TGTGCCAGCAGTGTCGGGACAGGATCCTCTGGAAACACCATATATTTT	CASSVGTGSSGNTIYF
-	TRBV4-1	TRBJ2-7	-	TGCGCCAGCAGCCAGTTTCCAGCGTACGAGCAGTACTTC	CASSQFPAYEQYF
once	TRBV10-3	TRBJ2-1	-	TGTGCCATCAGTGCTCAGGAGGGCTCCTACAATGAGCAGTTCTTC	CAISAQEGSYNEQFF
-	TRBV28	TRBJ1-5	-	TGTGCCAGCACTCGGTCGAGGGTCTGGTCATGGAATCAGCCCCAGCATTTT	CASTRSRVWSWNQPQHF
-	TRBV19	TRBJ2-7	-	TGTGCCAGTAGCTCCTTACTTGGGTGGCCCGAATCCTACGAGCAGTACTTC	CASSSLLGWPESYEQYF
-	TRBV5-1	TRBJ2-1	-	TGCGCCAGCAGCATAGCGGCTAGCTCCTACAATGAGCAGTTCTTC	CASSIAASSYNEQFF
-	TRBV27	TRBJ2-3	TRBD2	TGTGCCAGCAGTTCAAGGGGCGGGAGGTGGGGCACAGATACGCAGTATTTT	CASSSRGGRWGTDTQYF
-	TRBV28	TRBJ1-6	-	TGTGCCAGCAGTTCGACTGACTCAGAGGCTAGACCCCTCCACTTT	CASSSTDSEARPLHF
-	TRBV29-1	TRBJ2-3	-	TGCAGCGTTGCAAGCTGGGATCGGGGCACAGATACGCAGTATTTT	CSVASWDRGTDTQYF
-	TRBV28	TRBJ2-5	-	TGTGCCAGCAGTCAGCCGGCAGAGCGCGAGACCCAGTACTTC	CASSQPAERETQYF
once	TRBV18	TRBJ1-2	-	TGTGCCAGCTCACCCACAGGCGAAAATAACTATGGCTACACCTTC	CASSPTGENNYGYTF
once	TRBV19	TRBJ1-1	TRBD1	TGTGCCAGTAGTCCGGGACAGGGACCTGAAGCTTTCTTT	CASSPGQGPEAFF
-	TRBV11-2	TRBJ2-7	TRBD2	TGTGCCAGCAGTTCGAGCGGGAGACTCTACGAGCAGTACTTC	CASSSSGRLYEQYF
once	TRBV5-1	TRBJ2-3	TRBD2	TGCGCCAGCAGCTCTGGGACTAGCGGGACCATTTCTAGCACAGATACGCAGTATTTT	CASSSGTSGTISSTDTQYF
-	TRBV6-1	TRBJ2-7	-	TGTGCCAGCAGTTTACAGGGTATCCACGAGCAGTACTTC	CASSLQGIHEQYF
-	TRBV29-1	TRBJ2-1	-	TGCAGCGTTGAGAACAGACGATACAATGAGCAGTTCTTC	CSVENRRYNEQFF
-	TRBV7-9	TRBJ1-4	-	TGTGCCAGCAGCTTAAGTCTAGGACAACTTAATGAAAAACTGTTTTTT	CASSLSLGQLNEKLFF
-	TRBV5-4	TRBJ1-6	TRBD1	TGTGCCAGCAGCTGGACAGGGTTGGGGAATTCACCCCTCCACTTT	CASSWTGLGNSPLHF
-	TRBV5-5	TRBJ1-3	-	TGTGCCAGCAGCTTGGAGCATGGGGGAAGAATCTCCGGAAACACCATATATTTT	CASSLEHGGRISGNTIYF
-	TRBV4-1	TRBJ2-7	-	TGCGCCAGCAGCCAAGACGGGCGGGCCGGGGAGCAGTACTTC	CASSQDGRAGEQYF
-	TRBV29-1	TRBJ2-1	TRBD1	TGCAGCGTTGAACGACAGGGTTCGGATGAGCAGTTCTTC	CSVERQGSDEQFF
-	TRBV4-1	TRBJ1-1	TRBD1	TGCGCCAGCAGCCAAGACACAGGGGGCCTCACTGAAGCTTTCTTT	CASSQDTGGLTEAFF
-	TRBV28	TRBJ1-5	TRBD1	TGTGCCAGCAGTTCGGGACAGGGGACTTCGGGGGATCAGCCCCAGCATTTT	CASSSGQGTSGDQPQHF
-	TRBV11-3	TRBJ1-1	-	TGTGCCAGCACCGACAGCGATATGAACACTGAAGCTTTCTTT	CASTDSDMNTEAFF
-	TRBV4-1	TRBJ1-3	-	TGCGCCAGCCAAAACCCCACAGGGTCCTCTGCCGGAAACACCATATATTTT	CASQNPTGSSAGNTIYF
-	TRBV18	TRBJ2-2	-	TGTGCCAGCTCACCAGGACCATTTTCGGGTGGGAGGAGCACCGGGGAGCTGTTTTTT	CASSPGPFSGGRSTGELFF
-	TRBV6-1	TRBJ2-1	-	TGTGCCAGCAGTGAAGCGGTAGTCGGGGAAGGATACAATGAGCAGTTCTTC	CASSEAVVGEGYNEQFF
-	TRBV9	TRBJ1-3	-	TGTGCCAGCAGCGTAGGCTTTCAGGCCTCTGGAAACACCATATATTTT	CASSVGFQASGNTIYF
-	TRBV28	TRBJ1-2	-	TGTGCCAGCAGTTCAAATGGACAGAACTATGGCTACACCTTC	CASSSNGQNYGYTF
-	TRBV7-9	TRBJ1-3	-	TGTGCCAGCAGCTTAAGTGGGAACACCATATATTTT	CASSLSGNTIYF
once	TRBV4-1	TRBJ2-1	-	TGCGCCAGCAGCCAAGATAGCGACTCTTCGGACTACAATGAGCAGTTCTTC	CASSQDSDSSDYNEQFF
-	TRBV15	TRBJ2-7	TRBD1	TGTGCCACCAGCAGAACTAGGACAGGGCCAATACACACCACCTACGAGCAGTACTTC	CATSRTRTGPIHTTYEQYF
-	TRBV14	TRBJ2-3	-	TGTGCCAGCAGTCTACTTGGCACAGATACGCAGTATTTT	CASSLLGTDTQYF
-	TRBV7-2	TRBJ2-1	-	TGTGCCAGCACCCCGGACAGAAACTACAATGAGCAGTTCTTC	CASTPDRNYNEQFF
-	TRBV30	TRBJ1-5	-	TGTGCCTGGAGTAACATGGCAGCACAATCTCAGCCCCAGCATTTT	CAWSNMAAQSQPQHF
-	TRBV6-1	TRBJ2-1	-	TGTGCCAGCAGGGAATACAATGAGCAGTTCTTC	CASREYNEQFF
-	TRBV18	TRBJ2-7	-	TGTGCCAGCTCACCCGGGGACGGTACCTACGAGCAGTACTTC	CASSPGDGTYEQYF
-	TRBV19	TRBJ2-5	TRBD1	TGTGCCAGTGGGAGAGCGGGGACAGGGATCCGAGAGACCCAGTACTTC	CASGRAGTGIRETQYF
-	TRBV11-3	TRBJ2-3	TRBD1	TGTGCCAGCAGCTTGACAGGGACAGATACGCAGTATTTT	CASSLTGTDTQYF
-	TRBV6-1	TRBJ2-7	TRBD2	TGTGCCAGCAGTGAAGCCCTTACTAGCGGGGGGTCCTCTGGTGAGCAGTACTTC	CASSEALTSGGSSGEQYF
-	TRBV11-1	TRBJ1-1	-	TGTGCCAGCAGCTTAGGGGTAGATGGCACTGAAGCTTTCTTT	CASSLGVDGTEAFF
-	TRBV28	TRBJ1-5	TRBD1	TGTGCCAGCAGTTTTGGGGACAGGGTTCAGCCCCAGCATTTT	CASSFGDRVQPQHF
-	TRBV7-2	TRBJ1-6	TRBD1	TGTGCCAGCAGCGAGGGACAGAATTCACCCCTCCACTTT	CASSEGQNSPLHF
-	TRBV4-2	TRBJ2-4	TRBD1	TGTGCCAGCAGCCAAGACGGGGTCGAGGGGGCCGGGGAAAACATTCAGTACTTC	CASSQDGVEGAGENIQYF
-	TRBV5-1	TRBJ2-1	-	TGCGCCAGCTTCGAGGGGAATGAGCAGTTCTTC	CASFEGNEQFF
few	TRBV5-1	TRBJ1-1	TRBD1	TGCGCCAGCAGCTTGGCAGGGGGCATGAACACTGAAGCTTTCTTT	CASSLAGGMNTEAFF
once	TRBV27	TRBJ2-7	-	TGTGCCAGCAGTTTTGCCCGGGGGACAGTTGAATCCTACGAGCAGTACTTC	CASSFARGTVESYEQYF
-	TRBV7-2	TRBJ2-5	-	TGTGCCAGCAGCCTTAGCGCCCCAACCCAGTACTTC	CASSLSAPTQYF
-	TRBV28	TRBJ2-3	TRBD1	TGTGCCAGCAGCCGTCAGGGGGCGGCCACAGATACGCAGTATTTT	CASSRQGAATDTQYF
-	TRBV18	TRBJ2-1	TRBD2	TGTGCCAGCTCACCTCCTCGGGCGGGAGGGCCAGAAAATGAGCAGTTCTTC	CASSPPRAGGPENEQFF
once	TRBV27	TRBJ1-1	-	TGTGCCAGCAGTTTATCGGCCCCCGGGGTCCTGGGGGGTGAAGCTTTCTTT	CASSLSAPGVLGGEAFF
-	TRBV18	TRBJ1-2	-	TGTGCCAGCTCACCCCAGGGTGGAGGCTACACCTTC	CASSPQGGGYTF
-	TRBV5-1	TRBJ2-7	TRBD1	TGCGCCAGCAGCACGGGGGACAGGAGCTCCTACGAGCAGTACTTC	CASSTGDRSSYEQYF
-	TRBV7-2	TRBJ2-7	TRBD1	TGTGCCAGCAGCCTCGACAGGGTCCAATACGAGCAGTACTTC	CASSLDRVQYEQYF
-	TRBV29-1	TRBJ2-7	-	TGCAGCGTGTCCTCTACAGGGAGTCACTACGAGCAGTACTTC	CSVSSTGSHYEQYF
-	TRBV5-4	TRBJ2-1	TRBD2	TGTGCCAGCAGTTCCAGCGGGGGCTCCTACAATGAGCAGTTCTTC	CASSSSGGSYNEQFF